This T cell receptor beta chain comes out of a study of chemoradiotherapy in HPV16-positive cancers. The data were produced by immunoSEQ multiplex PCR, yet TCRdb's version contains in-frame clones alone and is incomplete. The sample lists roughly 25,000 clones, approximately 94% occurring once. The V gene's germline CDR1 is MDHEN and CDR2 SYDVKM. The CDR3 loop spans 13 amino acids. V lost 7 bases and J 10 bases, leaving 16 bases between the germline ends. This specimen was acquired from a patient who underwent chemoradiotherapy. The receptor was derived from a human donor with HPV-associated anogenital cancer. This chain uses TRBV28 with TRBJ1-4; D remains unclear. The CDR3 spells CASTGDDRGKLFF. The DNA for the CDR3 is TGTGCCAGCACAGGAGACGACCGGGGAAAACTGTTTTTT.